The subject of this entry is one T cell receptor beta chain. Trimming cost V 7 bases and J 6 bases, with 10 bases left between them. CDR1 and CDR2 from the germline V gene are SQVTM and ANQGSEA. CDR3 length equals 10 residues. Time point defined: patch test 1, 2 weeks after DPC sensitization. Treatment reported: therapeutic diphenylcyclopropenone sensitization with weekly scalp DPC. At patch-test visits, sampling came before the patch test. These data come from a study of human T cells and chemical hapten exposure. Library preparation tagged each individual cDNA molecule with a unique molecular identifier. TCRdb fed the RACE reads into MiXCR, producing one record per CDR3 protein. The data contain 150,000 to 200,000 distinct CDR3 sequences, around 15% of them singletons.

This sequence was found in a woman between 25 and 40 years old with alopecia areata. Some clones in this sample may be carry-over from other donors' samples. Sequences were derived from whole blood, sampled in connection with sensitization to the hapten diphenylcyclopropenone (DPC). J is TRBJ2-7 and V is TRBV29-1; possible D gene TRBD1, 6 bases. The CDR3, as DNA: TGCAGCGCCTGGGGGCCCGAGCAGTACTTC. This encodes CSAWGPEQYF.